These 21 T cell receptor beta chains were sequenced from one sample in a study of CD8+CD57+ T cells in acquired aplastic anemia. Profiling of TCR beta VDJ combinations and CDR3 sequences used genomic DNA as template. TCRdb re-analysed the reads in MiXCR, keeping a single row per CDR3 protein. The repertoire includes roughly 150,000 distinct CDR3 sequences, more than 45% of them detected once, and approximately 3% sits in the top ten. Patients selected for sequencing had displayed CD8+CD57+ cell expansion by flow cytometry. Sequencing was carried out using sorted CD4+, CD8+, or CD8+CD57+ T cells (not recorded which) from PBMCs. All receptors come from a human donor with aplastic anemia.

Only one count was recorded for this clonotype. This chain uses TRBV19 with TRBJ2-7; D is unclear. Germline CDR1 LNHDA, CDR2 SQIVND (reference sequence). The CDR3 contains 14 residues. Trimming cost V 3 bases and J 0 bases, with 9 bases left between them. Here the CDR3 reads CASSISYFSYEQYF. CDR3 nucleotides: TGTGCCAGTAGTATTTCCTACTTCTCCTACGAGCAGTACTTC.

This clonotype was picked up many times. The chain carries TRBV24-1 and TRBJ2-1; tentatively, D is TRBD2 (5 bases). This CDR3 has 12 amino acids. V was trimmed by 6 bases and J by 8 bases, leaving 10 bases between them. Germline V gives CDR1 KGHDR, CDR2 SFDVKD. In DNA, the CDR3 is TGTGCCACCAGTCAGACTACGGATGAGCAGTTCTTC. This sequence encodes CATSQTTDEQFF.

Remarks on this clonotype: This could be a read error, since a much larger clone is one nucleotide away. The gene calls are TRBV5-4 and TRBJ2-5; 12 bases match TRBD2. This CDR3 contains 15 residues. V shed 6 bases and J 3 bases; nucleotides not matched to a gene: 6. Germline V gives CDR1 SGHNT, CDR2 YYREEE (reference sequence). The CDR3: CASMLAGGPKETQYF. The CDR3 DNA sequence: TGTGCCAGCATGCTAGCGGGAGGGCCCAAAGAGACCCAGTACTTC.

The sample holds many counts of this clonotype. This sequence joins TRBV9 and TRBJ1-1, with D hard to call. The CDR3 runs 14 residues. Germline CDR1 SGDLS, CDR2 YYNGEE. V lost 4 bases and J lost 6, with 16 bases in between. DNA of the CDR3: TGTGCCAGCAGCACCCTTAACGACGGACCTGAAGCTTTCTTT. It is translated as CASSTLNDGPEAFF.

The table lists this clonotype with a count of one. V usage is TRBV7-2 and J usage is TRBJ1-2; D uncertain. Germline assignment: CDR1 SGHTA and CDR2 FQGNSA. The CDR3 runs 11 residues. V was cut by 5 bases and J by 6 bases, with 7 bases left in between. CDR3 residues: CASSHMHGYTF. The DNA of the CDR3 is TGTGCCAGCAGCCACATGCATGGCTACACCTTC.

This rearrangement joins TRBV7-9 to TRBJ1-6; TRBD1 aligns across 8 bases. The germline V gene encodes CDR1 SEHNR and CDR2 FQNEAQ (reference sequence). V lost 5 bases and J lost 10; bases outside the gene matches: 4. This CDR3 comprises 13 residues. CDR3 sequence reads: CASSPGQGSPLHF. The CDR3, as DNA: TGTGCCAGCAGCCCAGGACAGGGATCACCCCTCCACTTT.

In this sample, this clonotype turned up a few times. This chain connects TRBV25-1 to TRBJ2-3, with 11 bases matching TRBD2. The CDR3 totals 15 residues. Trimming cost V 5 bases and J 2 bases; bases outside gene matches: 3. Germline lookup yields CDR1 MGHDK and CDR2 SYGVNS. DNA for the CDR3: TGTGCCAGCAGTACTAGCGGGGGAGTCACAGATACGCAGTATTTT. Its protein product is CASSTSGGVTDTQYF.

In its sample, this clonotype was seen many times. The genes are TRBV20-1 and TRBJ1-1; no reliable D call. V gave up 0 bases and J gave up 8 bases, with 7 bases separating them. Germline CDR1 is DFQATT and CDR2 is SNEGSKA (reference sequence). The CDR3 sequence is 11 residues long. The chain's CDR3 is CSARDNYEAFF. DNA of the CDR3: TGCAGTGCTAGAGATAACTACGAAGCTTTCTTT.

The chain combines TRBV7-3 with TRBJ1-2; no definite D call. The CDR3 is 13 residues long. The V gene lost 5 bases and the J gene lost 0 bases, with 7 bases spanning the gap. CDR1 is SGHTA, CDR2 FQGTGA, per germline. The CDR3, as DNA: TGTGCCAGCAGCCCCAGCCCTAACTATGGCTACACCTTC. Amino acids: CASSPSPNYGYTF.

This clonotype was detected many times. This chain links TRBV25-1 with TRBJ2-7; TRBD2 is a possible D gene (5 bases). The V gene lost 5 bases and the J gene lost 2 bases, with 16 bases spanning the gap. Looked up from germline, CDR1 is MGHDK and CDR2 is SYGVNS. The CDR3 extends over 15 amino acids. CDR3 in amino acids: CASSKGGRRTYEQYF. CDR3 coding DNA: TGTGCCAGCAGTAAGGGCGGGCGCCGCACCTACGAGCAGTACTTC.

Turning to this clonotype: This sequence may be a read error, since a much larger clone differs from it by one base. The rearrangement links TRBV7-2 to TRBJ2-2; D is unresolved. CDR3 size: 13 residues. Germline CDR1 is SGHTA and CDR2 is FQGNSA. Trimming took 5 bases from V and 7 from J, leaving 11 bases between them. The CDR3 spells CASSRNGGGELFF. CDR3 nucleotides: TGTGCCAGCAGCAGAAATGGCGGCGGGGAGCTGTTTTTT.

Ten or more counts support this clonotype. V and J are TRBV20-1 and TRBJ2-3; maybe TRBD2 (6 bases). The CDR3 has 15 amino acids. Germline-derived CDR1 and CDR2 are DFQATT and SNEGSKA (reference sequence). With 6 bases removed from V and 0 bases from J, the gap between germline ends came to 16 bases. CDR3 DNA sequence: TGCAGTGCGGAATTAGCGGCCACTAGCACAGATACGCAGTATTTT. This codes for CSAELAATSTDTQYF.

This chain joins TRBV24-1 and TRBJ2-2, with no clear D. This CDR3 contains 15 residues. Per germline, CDR1 KGHDR and CDR2 SFDVKD. V lost 3 bases, J lost 0 bases, and 7 bases lay in between. DNA for the CDR3: TGTGCCACCAGTGATCAGGTGTCGAACACCGGGGAGCTGTTTTTT. Its translation: CATSDQVSNTGELFF.

This clonotype was picked up many times. CDR3 region: CASRVAGVTMNEQFF. The CDR3 nucleotides read TGTGCCAGCAGAGTAGCGGGAGTTACCATGAATGAGCAGTTCTTC. The rearrangement joins TRBV12-3 or TRBV12-4 to TRBJ2-1, with 9 bases lining up with TRBD2. CDR3 length: 15 amino acids. J gave up 7 bases and V 6 bases, and 10 bases lay outside the gene matches.

There are many counts of this clonotype. One end of the junction varies from germline; a read error may be responsible. This chain connects TRBV30 to TRBJ1-6; perhaps TRBD1 as D (5 bases). This CDR3 is built from 14 residues. From germline, CDR1 is GTSNPN and CDR2 SVGIG (reference sequence). CDR3 nucleotides: TGTGCCGCAACAGGACGCTCCCATAATTCACCCCTCCACTTT. Translating it yields CAATGRSHNSPLHF.

Note on this clonotype: This may be a read error, as it is one base from a much larger clone. The chain joins TRBV5-1 to TRBJ2-3, with TRBD2 identical over 8 bases. The J segment lost 4 bases and the V segment lost 2 bases, leaving 3 bases of the junction unmatched. The CDR3 contains 14 residues. Germline V CDR1 and CDR2: SGHRS, YFSETQ. The CDR3 loop reads CASSFLGGADTQYF. CDR3 DNA sequence: TGCGCCAGCAGCTTCCTCGGGGGGGCAGATACGCAGTATTTT.

The gene calls are TRBV12-3 or TRBV12-4 and TRBJ2-2, with D unclear. V was cut by 5 bases and J by 2 bases, with 6 bases left in between. The CDR3 length is 13 residues. In nucleotides, the CDR3 is TGTGCCAGCAGTCCAATAAACACCGGGGAGCTGTTTTTT. Protein product: CASSPINTGELFF.

This chain connects TRBV25-1 to TRBJ2-1; 9 nucleotides match TRBD1. Trimming removed 6 bases from V and 6 bases from J; junction bases left unmatched: 6. The CDR3 spans 14 residues. Looked up from germline, CDR1 is MGHDK and CDR2 is SYGVNS. The CDR3 nucleotides are TGTGCCAGCAGGGGGACAGGGTTCTGCAATGAGCAGTTCTTC. Its translation: CASRGTGFCNEQFF.

This clonotype was observed a handful of times. The chain recombines TRBV7-8 with TRBJ2-7, with TRBD1 as a possible D gene (6 bases). The CDR3 spans 13 residues. Between the trimmed V and J ends, which lost 3 bases and 6 bases, there was a span of 12 bases. Germline V gives CDR1 SGHVS, CDR2 FQNEAQ. CDR3 amino acids: CASSLAGVSEQYF. CDR3 nucleotides: TGTGCCAGCAGCTTGGCAGGGGTATCCGAGCAGTACTTC.

The chain joins TRBV19 to TRBJ2-7, with D perhaps matching TRBD1 (5 bases). The CDR3 has 15 residues. Trimming removed 5 bases from V and 4 bases from J, with 18 bases in between. Germline CDR1 and CDR2: LNHDA and SQIVND (reference sequence). The CDR3 DNA is TGTGCCAGTAGTCTCGACCACAACCAGGGTTACGAGCAGTACTTC. This translates into CASSLDHNQGYEQYF.

This clonotype was detected many times. The J gene is TRBJ2-7, the V gene TRBV4-3; 7 bases fit TRBD2. There are 15 residues in the CDR3. Unmatched junction bases numbered 4, after V lost 1 base and J lost 1 base. Germline CDR1 and CDR2: LGHNA and YSLEER. CDR3 in amino acids: CASSQGSGGSYEQYF. The CDR3 DNA is TGCGCCAGCAGCCAAGGCTCGGGAGGTTCCTACGAGCAGTACTTC.